This entry concerns a single T cell receptor (beta chain). What it binds is not known. Looked up from germline, CDR1 is SGHRS and CDR2 is YFSETQ. There are 15 residues in the CDR3. V shed 0 bases and J 7 bases; nucleotides not matched to a gene: 9. The data derive from a study of cytomegalovirus exposure and HLA in healthy donors. Study at large: There were roughly 80 million unique TCRs (from HLA-typed donors) in an early data release.

Study-wide results and limits: It was reported in a later analysis that an Asian-associated ancestry cluster showed fewer N-insertions than the roughly 670-donor mean.

Amplification used 60 Vbeta primers and 13 Jbeta primers. Profiling relied on immunoSEQ multiplex PCR, and the TCRdb table lists in-frame clones only, not all of them. The sample has 200,000 to 250,000 clones, just under 85% seen once. This TCR was recovered from a woman in her thirties or forties in good health and CMV-seronegative. This chain joins TRBV5-1 and TRBJ1-2; 7 nucleotides line up with TRBD1. Sequencing was carried out using PBMCs. The CDR3 spells CASSLVGQAEGGYTF. The DNA for the CDR3 is TGCGCCAGCAGCTTGGTAGGACAGGCTGAGGGTGGCTACACCTTC.